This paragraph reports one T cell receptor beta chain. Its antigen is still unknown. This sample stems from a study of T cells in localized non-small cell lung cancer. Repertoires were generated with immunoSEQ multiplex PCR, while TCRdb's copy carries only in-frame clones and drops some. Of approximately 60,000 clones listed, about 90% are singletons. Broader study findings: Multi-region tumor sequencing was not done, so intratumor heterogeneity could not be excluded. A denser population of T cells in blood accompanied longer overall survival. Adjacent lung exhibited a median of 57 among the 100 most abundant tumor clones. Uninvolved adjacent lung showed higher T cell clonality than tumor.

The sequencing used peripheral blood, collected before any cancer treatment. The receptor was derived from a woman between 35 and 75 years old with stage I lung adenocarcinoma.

The CDR3 DNA follows: TGTGCCAGCAGCGTAATGGGGTACAATGAGCAGTTCTTC. Translated: CASSVMGYNEQFF. The gene calls are TRBV9 and TRBJ2-1; no clear D gene. Trimming shortened V by 1 base and J by 4 bases, and 6 bases separated the two germline ends. There are 13 residues in the CDR3. The germline CDR1 and CDR2 sequences are SGDLS and YYNGEE.